The 7 T cell receptor beta chains below all came from one sample that was sequenced in a study of blood T cell repertoires in COVID-19. Profiling relied on immunoSEQ multiplex PCR, and the TCRdb table lists in-frame clones only, not all of them. Of about 270,000 clones listed, about 87% are singletons. Sequences were obtained from PBMCs or T cells enriched from blood (not recorded which). These receptors came from a woman in her 50s who had recovered from COVID-19.

This chain joins TRBV4-3 and TRBJ2-7, with TRBD1 as a possible D gene (6 bases). This CDR3 has 18 amino acids. Trimming left V 4 bases short and J 6 bases short, with 28 bases between. CDR1 LGHNA and CDR2 YSLEER come from the germline V gene. The CDR3 bases are TGCGCCAGCAGCCGGCTGTTTGGGACAAGAACTTTAAGAATCGAGCAGTACTTC. It translates to CASSRLFGTRTLRIEQYF.

This sequence joins TRBV14 and TRBJ2-3, with TRBD2 matching 7 bases. The junction had 11 bases not matched to a gene; V was cut back by 1 base and J by 4 bases. The length of the CDR3 is 17 residues. Germline CDR1 reads SGHDN; CDR2 reads FVKESK. In DNA, the CDR3 is TGTGCCAGCAGCCAAGGACTAGCCGGGAGGCTCTCAGATACGCAGTATTTT. Translation: CASSQGLAGRLSDTQYF.

The V call is TRBV29-1, the J call TRBJ2-2; D might be TRBD2 (7 bases). This CDR3 is built from 16 residues. Germline CDR1 reads SQVTM; CDR2 reads ANQGSEA. Trimming removed 5 bases from V and 2 bases from J, with 18 bases in between. The CDR3 loop is CSVRGGAGGNTGELFF. DNA of the CDR3: TGCAGCGTTAGAGGGGGGGCAGGCGGTAACACCGGGGAGCTGTTTTTT.

The chain uses TRBV15 and TRBJ2-3; possibly TRBD2 for D (6 bases). This CDR3 region has 14 residues. Germline assignment: CDR1 LNHNV and CDR2 YYDKDF (reference sequence). V lost 5 bases, J lost 4 bases, and 13 bases lay in between. CDR3 region: CATSGARDSDTQYF. The CDR3, as DNA: TGTGCCACCAGCGGGGCCCGGGACTCAGATACGCAGTATTTT.

The chain couples TRBV5-1 to TRBJ1-5, with 9 bases fitting TRBD1. Germline trimming cut 5 bases from V and 6 bases from J; bases unmatched to any gene: 9. From germline, CDR1 is SGHRS and CDR2 YFSETQ. This CDR3 region has 15 residues. CDR3 loop: CASRSGTGRSQPQHF. CDR3 bases: TGCGCCAGCAGATCCGGGACAGGGAGAAGTCAGCCCCAGCATTTT.

A single count supports this clone. V and J are TRBV9 and TRBJ1-1; D is possibly TRBD1 (5 bases). The CDR3 consists of 17 residues. With 2 bases removed from V and 3 bases from J, the gap between germline ends came to 20 bases. Germline loops: CDR1 SGDLS, CDR2 YYNGEE. The CDR3 bases are TGTGCCAGCAGCGTCCACTCCGGGGGGGTTATATACACTGAAGCTTTCTTT. This encodes CASSVHSGGVIYTEAFF.

The chain's CDR3 is CASSSIETVLSDYGYTF. In nucleotides, the CDR3 is TGTGCCAGCAGCTCCATTGAGACAGTACTTTCAGATTATGGCTACACCTTC. The chain couples TRBV28 to TRBJ1-2, with D possibly matching TRBD1 (5 bases). The CDR3 has 17 amino acids. Germline-derived CDR1 and CDR2 are MDHEN and SYDVKM. Between the trimmed V and J ends, which lost 6 bases and 5 bases, there was a span of 25 bases.